The 26 T cell receptor beta chains below were found in one sample sequenced in a study of T cells in Graves' hyperthyroidism and ophthalmopathy. Researchers amplified the TCR beta CDR3 regions from RNA transcripts. The study used the HTBI primer set for a first-round RT-PCR of the TCR CDR3. TCRdb analysed the multiplex PCR reads with MiXCR anew, one entry per CDR3 protein. The sample holds around 360,000 distinct CDR3 sequences, roughly 15% seen once. Sequencing input: blood. These TCRs come from a woman aged 55 to 70 with Graves' ophthalmopathy.

In this sample, this clonotype turned up many times. The chain combines TRBV7-8 with TRBJ2-5, with 7 nucleotides matching TRBD2. The CDR3 runs 17 residues. In germline, CDR1 is SGHVS, CDR2 FQNEAQ. The trim removed 0 bases at V and 5 bases at J, leaving 12 bases unmatched. CDR3 coding DNA: TGTGCCAGCAGCTTAGCAACGGCGGGACTGGGGGGGGAGACCCAGTACTTC. This codes for CASSLATAGLGGETQYF.

The chain links TRBV4-2 to TRBJ2-7, with D unclear. CDR1 and CDR2 from the germline V gene are LGHNA and YNFKEQ. The CDR3 has 15 amino acids. The germline V and J ends were trimmed by 5 bases and 6 bases, with 20 bases remaining between them. CDR3 DNA: TGTGCCAGCAGCTTAAGCGCCAACAAAGAAGCCGAGCAGTACTTC. It specifies CASSLSANKEAEQYF.

This clonotype was seen at least ten times. The chain carries TRBV2 and TRBJ2-1; D is possibly TRBD2 (5 bases). This CDR3 spans 14 amino acids. Germline V gene lookup returns CDR1 SNHLY and CDR2 FYNNEI. The ends were cut back, 5 bases at V and 0 bases at J, with 8 bases in the middle. CDR3 nucleotides: TGTGCCAGCAGTCCACTAGGCTCCTACAATGAGCAGTTCTTC. Its protein product is CASSPLGSYNEQFF.

Only a few counts were recorded for this clonotype. The chain has TRBV20-1 and TRBJ2-2; no reliable D call. Germline V gene data show CDR1 as DFQATT and CDR2 as SNEGSKA (reference sequence). Trimming pared 3 bases from V and 7 bases from J, leaving 6 bases between. CDR3 length: 11 amino acids. CDR3 loop: CSASWIGELFF. CDR3 DNA: TGCAGTGCTAGTTGGATCGGGGAGCTGTTTTTT.

Details on this clonotype: A much more abundant neighbour one base away suggests this may be a read error. The gene calls are TRBV29-1 and TRBJ2-7, with D unclear. The J call could be wrong; TRBJ2-1 is a better fit for the DNA end. Germline V gene lookup returns CDR1 SQVTM and CDR2 ANQGSEA. The CDR3 contains 14 residues. The CDR3 region is CSARTARSSYEQFF. The CDR3 coding sequence is TGCAGCGCCCGGACGGCCAGGAGCTCCTACGAGCAGTTCTTC.

The table lists this clonotype with many counts. The chain carries TRBV19 and TRBJ2-1; 7 bases are a match to TRBD1. The CDR3 spans 15 residues. J gave up 1 base and V 6 bases, and 6 bases lay outside the gene matches. Germline assignment: CDR1 LNHDA and CDR2 SQIVND (reference sequence). The CDR3 spells CASRADRASYNEQFF. The CDR3 DNA follows: TGTGCCAGTAGGGCCGACAGGGCGTCCTACAATGAGCAGTTCTTC.

This clonotype was seen at least ten times. The CDR3: CASSPAQVKNIQYF. The CDR3 DNA reads as TGTGCCAGCAGCCCCGCACAGGTCAAAAACATTCAGTACTTC. The chain is built from TRBV12-3 or TRBV12-4 and TRBJ2-4; tentatively, D is TRBD1 (5 bases). V was trimmed by 6 bases and J by 3 bases, leaving 12 bases between them. The CDR3 is 14 amino acids.

The CDR3 DNA follows: TGTGCCAGCAGTAGGGGGACTAATCAGCCCCAGCATTTT. Translation: CASSRGTNQPQHF. The chain uses TRBV6-1 and TRBJ1-5, with D maybe TRBD1 (6 bases). The CDR3 is 13 residues long. Germline values: CDR1 MNHNS, CDR2 SASEGT. Trimming left V 5 bases short and J 4 bases short, with 9 bases between.

This clonotype has a count of ten or more. The chain employs TRBV7-9 and TRBJ2-1; TRBD2 matches at 9 bases. Unmatched junction bases numbered 5, after V lost 2 bases and J lost 9 bases. CDR3 length equals 14 residues. Looked up from germline, CDR1 is SEHNR and CDR2 is FQNEAQ (reference sequence). CDR3 in DNA: TGTGCCAGCAGCTTACTGCTAGCGGGAACTGAGCAGTTCTTC. Its protein is CASSLLLAGTEQFF.

The chain combines TRBV14 with TRBJ2-3, with TRBD2 matching over 13 bases. CDR1 and CDR2 (germline): SGHDN, FVKESK. The junction had 4 bases not matched to a gene; V was cut back by 1 base and J by 6 bases. The CDR3 covers 16 residues. The CDR3 nucleotides are TGTGCCAGCAGCCAAGGGACTAGCGGGAGTTTGGATACGCAGTATTTT. As protein: CASSQGTSGSLDTQYF.

CDR3: CASSQKLSSPLHF. CDR3 bases: TGTGCCAGCAGCCAGAAGCTAAGTTCACCCCTCCACTTT. The chain is built from TRBV3-1 and TRBJ1-6; D uncertain. CDR1 LGHDT and CDR2 YNNKEL come from the germline V gene (reference sequence). The V and J ends lost 3 bases and 9 bases respectively, with 9 bases between them. The CDR3 contains 13 residues.

In this sample, this clonotype turned up many times. The chain has TRBV3-1 and TRBJ2-7; D may be TRBD2 (6 bases). CDR1 and CDR2 (germline): LGHDT, YNNKEL (reference sequence). Deletions cut 0 bases from V and 4 bases from J, with 16 bases between. CDR3 length equals 16 residues. CDR3 region: CASSQDGDSGRYEQYF. The CDR3 region has the DNA TGTGCCAGCAGCCAAGATGGGGATAGCGGCAGATACGAGCAGTACTTC.

The V and J genes are TRBV19 and TRBJ2-7; TRBD2 aligns across 13 bases. With V trimmed by 5 bases and J by 7 bases, 8 bases remained unmatched. The CDR3 sequence is 15 residues long. Germline values: CDR1 LNHDA, CDR2 SQIVND (reference sequence). Here the CDR3 DNA reads TGTGCCAGTAGTGAGACTAGCGGGAGGATGGGAGAGCAGTACTTC. Its translation: CASSETSGRMGEQYF.

Points on this clonotype: The germline gene is not matched at one end of the junction; a read error may be the cause. The chain uses TRBV7-9 and TRBJ2-7, with 10 bases fitting TRBD2. CDR1 SEHNR and CDR2 FQNEAQ come from the germline V gene (reference sequence). The CDR3 has 16 residues. The CDR3 DNA sequence: TGTGCCAGCAGCTTGGCCCGGGCTAGCGGGAGACACGAGCAGAACTTC. Translated, it gives CASSLARASGRHEQNF.

This clonotype showed up many times. This chain links TRBV11-2 with TRBJ2-2; D is unclear. The ends were cut back, 1 base at V and 7 bases at J, with 7 bases in the middle. Germline V CDR1 and CDR2: SGHAT, FQNNGV. The CDR3 is 13 residues long. In DNA form, the CDR3 reads TGTGCCAGCAGCTTAGGGAGCAGCGGGGAGCTGTTTTTT. As protein: CASSLGSSGELFF.

The chain recombines TRBV20-1 with TRBJ2-3; 12 bases are a match to TRBD2. The CDR3 extends over 16 amino acids. The germline V gene encodes CDR1 DFQATT and CDR2 SNEGSKA (reference sequence). V trimming: 6 bases; J trimming: 4 bases; junction bases outside the gene matches: 11. The CDR3 DNA reads as TGCAGTGCCCCGCCCTCTAGCGGGAGGGCCGCAGATACGCAGTATTTT. It encodes CSAPPSSGRAADTQYF.

This clonotype occurred once. The gene calls are TRBV27 and TRBJ2-7; D is tentatively TRBD1 or TRBD2 (6 bases each). The V end was cut by 10 bases, the J end by 0 bases, with 16 bases between. The CDR3 has 14 amino acids. The germline V gene encodes CDR1 MNHEY and CDR2 SMNVEV (reference sequence). In DNA form, the CDR3 reads TGTGCCAACAGGGACTTGGAGAGCTCCTACGAGCAGTACTTC. Amino acids: CANRDLESSYEQYF.

The chain links TRBV7-2 to TRBJ2-5; 10 bases map to TRBD2. V trimming: 1 base; J trimming: 5 bases; junction bases outside the gene matches: 7. The CDR3 contains 16 residues. Germline-derived CDR1 and CDR2 are SGHTA and FQGNSA. The CDR3 coding sequence is TGTGCCAGCAGCTTAGTAAGCGGGAGGGCCTGGGAGACCCAGTACTTC. Amino acid sequence: CASSLVSGRAWETQYF.

The rearrangement links TRBV19 to TRBJ1-2; no clear D gene. Trimming pared 8 bases from V and 4 bases from J, leaving 14 bases between. This CDR3 has 13 amino acids. The germline gives CDR1 LNHDA, CDR2 SQIVND (reference sequence). The DNA for the CDR3 is TGTGCCAGTGGCGGGCAGAGAATCTATGGCTACACCTTC. Encoded protein: CASGGQRIYGYTF. Complete variable domain (other parts from reference TRBV19 and TRBJ1-2): DGGITQSPKYLFRKEGQNVTLSCEQNLNHDAMYWYRQDPGQGLRLIYYSQIVNDFQKGDIAEGYSVSREKKESFPLTVTSAQKNPTAFYLCASGGQRIYGYTFGSGTRLTVV.

This clonotype came up many times. The CDR3 DNA is TGTGCCAGCAGCTTAGTAAAGGGAGGTCCGACGAACACCGGGGAGCTGTTTTTT. It yields the protein CASSLVKGGPTNTGELFF. V and J are TRBV7-8 and TRBJ2-2; D might be TRBD2 (6 bases). The V end was cut by 1 base, the J end by 0 bases, with 15 bases between. This CDR3 contains 18 residues. The V gene's germline CDR1 is SGHVS and CDR2 FQNEAQ.

At least ten counts were recorded for this clonotype. As DNA, the CDR3 is TGTGCCAGCAGTAGCGGGGTCTACAATGAGCAGTTCTTC. This encodes CASSSGVYNEQFF. V and J are TRBV28 and TRBJ2-1; 7 bases fit TRBD2. V was clipped by 5 bases and J by 3 bases; unmatched bases: 1. There are 13 residues in the CDR3. CDR1 and CDR2 from the germline V gene are MDHEN and SYDVKM.

This clonotype was found many times. This chain joins TRBV6-1 and TRBJ2-5; no firm D call. Germline V gene sequence: CDR1 MNHNS, CDR2 SASEGT. This CDR3 contains 12 residues. The ends were cut back, 6 bases at V and 5 bases at J, with 10 bases in the middle. CDR3 DNA sequence: TGTGCCAGCAGGCTATTGCGGGAGACCCAGTACTTC. Translated: CASRLLRETQYF.

The rearrangement links TRBV7-9 to TRBJ2-5; 10 bases fit TRBD2. Germline V lookup: CDR1 SEHNR, CDR2 FQNEAQ (reference sequence). The V gene end was trimmed by 3 bases and the J gene end by 2 bases; junction bases not matched to a gene: 3. The CDR3 consists of 15 residues. The CDR3 bases are TGTGCCAGCAGCTTTACTAGCGGGGTTCAAGAGACCCAGTACTTC. Translation: CASSFTSGVQETQYF.

This clonotype was seen at least ten times. This sequence joins TRBV27 and TRBJ2-3; D is undetermined. The CDR3 runs to 12 residues. Germline CDR1 reads MNHEY; CDR2 reads SMNVEV (reference sequence). V dropped 4 bases and J dropped 2 bases, with 4 bases sitting between them. Here the CDR3 DNA reads TGTGCCAGCAGTTCCTTCACAGATACGCAGTATTTT. Translated, it gives CASSSFTDTQYF.

This clonotype was detected many times. The chain has TRBV5-1 and TRBJ2-7; 7 bases are shared with TRBD1. With 4 bases clipped from V and 4 bases from J, the junction kept 11 bases outside the gene matches. Per germline, CDR1 SGHRS and CDR2 YFSETQ. The CDR3 runs 15 residues. The CDR3, as DNA: TGCGCCAGCAGCCACGGGGACAGATATTCTTACGAGCAGTACTTC. Translating gives CASSHGDRYSYEQYF.

This clonotype showed up many times. The CDR3: CASSLGGNEQYF. In nucleotides, the CDR3 is TGTGCCAGCAGCTTAGGGGGGAACGAGCAGTACTTC. The V and J genes are TRBV11-2 and TRBJ2-7; D possibly matches TRBD1 or TRBD2 (5 bases each). CDR3 length: 12 amino acids. Germline values: CDR1 SGHAT, CDR2 FQNNGV. The V and J ends lost 1 base and 5 bases respectively, with 6 bases between them.